These 8 T cell receptor beta chains came from one sample sequenced in a study of blood T cell repertoires in COVID-19. Libraries were prepared by immunoSEQ multiplex PCR; TCRdb keeps only in-frame clonotypes and omits some of them. The table records some 48,000 clones, 84% of them present only once. Material: peripheral blood. These receptors came from a human donor in a cohort sampled during active COVID-19.

The chain is built from TRBV12-3 or TRBV12-4 and TRBJ2-5; D might be TRBD2 (6 bases). Trimming shortened V by 8 bases and J by 6 bases, and 16 bases separated the two germline ends. CDR3 size: 13 residues. The CDR3 here is CASRGASFKTQYF. The CDR3 coding sequence is TGTGCCAGCCGCGGGGCTAGCTTTAAGACCCAGTACTTC.

The chain carries TRBV7-6 and TRBJ2-1; 10 bases are a match to TRBD2. The CDR3 contains 19 residues. Germline V gives CDR1 SGHVS, CDR2 FNYEAQ. Trimming took 1 base from V and 0 from J; bases not matched to a gene: 9. The CDR3 DNA is TGTGCCAGCAGCTTAGACCCCCCGGGACTAGCGAGCTCCTACAATGAGCAGTTCTTC. It specifies CASSLDPPGLASSYNEQFF.

This clone was detected once. This chain links TRBV28 with TRBJ1-2; possibly TRBD1 for D (5 bases). This CDR3 is built from 15 residues. Trimming pared 3 bases from V and 5 bases from J, leaving 16 bases between. CDR1 and CDR2 from the germline V gene are MDHEN and SYDVKM. Here the CDR3 DNA reads TGTGCCAGCAGTTTTCTTTCAAGGGGCGAATATGGCTACACCTTC. It specifies CASSFLSRGEYGYTF.

The chain recombines TRBV6-1 with TRBJ1-5; D remains unclear. This CDR3 has 15 residues. Germline-derived CDR1 and CDR2 are MNHNS and SASEGT. The ends were cut back, 1 base at V and 3 bases at J, with 10 bases in the middle. This chain's CDR3 is CASSEVQNYNQPQHF. In DNA form, the CDR3 reads TGTGCCAGCAGTGAAGTCCAGAACTACAATCAGCCCCAGCATTTT.

The chain carries TRBV15 and TRBJ2-6, with 9 bases lining up with TRBD1. Germline lookup yields CDR1 LNHNV and CDR2 YYDKDF (reference sequence). Losses at the gene ends were 0 bases for V and 0 bases for J; bases not matched to a gene: 3. This CDR3 contains 18 residues. CDR3 region: CATSREGTGYSGANVLTF. The CDR3 region has the DNA TGTGCCACCAGCAGAGAGGGGACAGGGTACTCTGGGGCCAACGTCCTGACTTTC.

This clone appeared once. This rearrangement joins TRBV6-5 to TRBJ2-2; 8 nucleotides align to TRBD2. V lost 4 bases to trimming and J lost 6 bases; unmatched junction nucleotides: 7. Germline CDR1 is MNHEY and CDR2 is SVGAGI. This CDR3 has 15 amino acids. The CDR3 here is CASSSTAGGPGELFF. In DNA form, the CDR3 reads TGTGCCAGCAGTTCTACGGCGGGAGGTCCCGGGGAGCTGTTTTTT.

The chain couples TRBV13 to TRBJ1-1; D unclear. The ends were cut back, 1 base at V and 1 base at J, with 10 bases in the middle. The CDR3 sequence is 15 residues long. Germline CDR1 PRHDT, CDR2 FYEKMQ (reference sequence). CDR3 in DNA: TGTGCCAGCAGCTTAGACGTGCAGAAGAACACTGAAGCTTTCTTT. This sequence encodes CASSLDVQKNTEAFF.

The sample holds a few counts of this clone. The CDR3 loop is CASSFPGTRLNEQFF. CDR3 in DNA: TGTGCCAGCAGTTTTCCCGGGACTAGATTGAATGAGCAGTTCTTC. The J gene is TRBJ2-1, the V gene TRBV28, with 8 bases aligning to TRBD2. V shed 3 bases, J shed 7 bases, and the junction held 8 bases outside the gene matches. Per the germline V gene, CDR1 is MDHEN and CDR2 is SYDVKM. The length of the CDR3 is 15 residues.